Following are 10 T cell receptor beta chains from one sample sequenced in a study of Graves' ophthalmopathy and Graves' hyperthyroidism. CDR3 regions of TCR beta were amplified from RNA transcripts. HTBI primers served in a first-round RT-PCR, which a second-round multiplex PCR followed. In TCRdb, the multiplex PCR reads were re-called with MiXCR into one record per CDR3 protein. The repertoire holds over a million distinct CDR3 sequences, less than 45% seen once, with more than 9.5% in the top ten. The sample comprised peripheral blood or thyroid tissue (not recorded which). These receptor sequences come from an adult man with Graves' hyperthyroidism.

A note on this clonotype: One end of the junction is discordant with germline, which a read error may explain. The chain has TRBV10-3 and TRBJ1-5; tentatively, D is TRBD1 (5 bases). CDR1 ENHRY and CDR2 SYGVKD come from the germline V gene. The length of the CDR3 is 15 residues. The DNA for the CDR3 is TGTGCCAGCAGTGACGACAGTTGGGATCGGCAGCCCCAGCATTTT. This sequence encodes CASSDDSWDRQPQHF.

This chain links TRBV10-2 with TRBJ1-5; unclear D gene. The CDR3 is 14 residues long. The V end lost 5 bases, the J end lost 6 bases, and 14 bases lay between the germline ends. Germline V gives CDR1 WSHSY, CDR2 SAAADI. The CDR3 DNA sequence: TGCGCCAGCAGTTACCGAGGGTTGGGTCAGCCCCAGCATTTT. Translating gives CASSYRGLGQPQHF.

This rearrangement joins TRBV15 to TRBJ1-5; D possibly corresponds to TRBD1 (6 bases). In germline, CDR1 is LNHNV, CDR2 YYDKDF (reference sequence). The CDR3 length is 15 residues. Trimming left V 5 bases short and J 7 bases short, with 18 bases between. The chain's CDR3 is CATSESFSGVQPQHF. CDR3 nucleotide sequence: TGTGCCACCAGCGAGTCCTTCTCAGGGGTCCAGCCCCAGCATTTT.

This chain uses TRBV7-2 with TRBJ1-2; D might be TRBD1 (5 bases). The CDR3 totals 15 residues. V was trimmed by 5 bases and J by 6 bases, leaving 19 bases between them. Looked up from germline, CDR1 is SGHTA and CDR2 is FQGNSA. CDR3 DNA sequence: TGTGCCAGCAGCATAAGAGGACTGGGACTTGATGGCTACACCTTC. This codes for CASSIRGLGLDGYTF. Supplemented by reference TRBV7-2 and TRBJ1-2, the full variable domain reads GAGVSQSPSNKVTEKGKDVELRCDPISGHTALYWYRQSLGQGLEFLIYFQGNSAPDKSGLPSDRFSAERTGGSVSTLTIQRTQQEDSAVYLCASSIRGLGLDGYTFGSGTRLTVV.

This clonotype was seen many times. The rearrangement uses TRBV15 and TRBJ1-5, with 8 positions matching TRBD1. This CDR3 region has 15 residues. Germline-derived CDR1 and CDR2 are LNHNV and YYDKDF (reference sequence). V lost 5 bases, J lost 5 bases, and 8 bases stayed unmatched. The DNA of the CDR3 is TGTGCCACCAGCCCCCGGACAGGGCAACATCAGCCCCAGCATTTT. The encoded protein is CATSPRTGQHQPQHF.

This rearrangement joins TRBV7-3 to TRBJ2-3; maybe TRBD1 (6 bases). Trimming removed 6 bases at V and 2 bases at J, with 9 bases between. CDR1 is SGHTA and CDR2 is FQGTGA in the germline V gene. The CDR3 has 13 amino acids. CDR3: CASSQGNTDTQYF. The CDR3 DNA reads as TGTGCCAGCAGTCAGGGGAACACAGATACGCAGTATTTT.

Only a few counts were recorded for this clonotype. The gene calls are TRBV5-4 and TRBJ2-7, with D possibly being TRBD1 (5 bases). In germline, CDR1 is SGHNT, CDR2 YYREEE (reference sequence). V lost 4 bases and J 1 base, leaving 15 bases between the germline ends. This CDR3 comprises 15 residues. CDR3 loop: CASSPSLTASYEQYF. For the CDR3, the DNA is TGTGCCAGCAGCCCGTCTTTGACAGCATCCTACGAGCAGTACTTC.

This chain links TRBV24-1 with TRBJ1-6, with D maybe TRBD1 (5 bases). Germline CDR1 reads KGHDR; CDR2 reads SFDVKD. The CDR3 runs 12 residues. The V and J ends lost 9 bases and 8 bases respectively, with 10 bases between them. The CDR3 loop is CATQGADSPLHF. CDR3 DNA: TGTGCCACCCAAGGGGCAGATTCACCCCTCCACTTT.

This clonotype was detected many times. This rearrangement joins TRBV19 to TRBJ1-1; 9 bases match TRBD1. Per the germline V gene, CDR1 is LNHDA and CDR2 is SQIVND (reference sequence). The junction had 12 bases not matched to a gene; V was cut back by 6 bases and J by 7 bases. The CDR3 is made up of 15 amino acids. The chain's CDR3 is CASRTPGQGTGEAFF. The DNA for the CDR3 is TGTGCCAGTAGGACCCCAGGACAGGGGACAGGTGAAGCTTTCTTT.

The chain is built from TRBV12-3 or TRBV12-4 and TRBJ1-1; D perhaps matches TRBD1 (5 bases). The V gene lost 2 bases and the J gene lost 3 bases, with 16 bases spanning the gap. CDR3 length equals 16 residues. Here the CDR3 DNA reads TGTGCCAGCAGTTTATCCCAGGGAGGGGTGGACACTGAAGCTTTCTTT. Translating it yields CASSLSQGGVDTEAFF.